This T cell receptor (beta chain) derives from a study of blood T cell repertoires in COVID-19. With 3 bases removed from V and 1 base from J, the gap between germline ends came to 15 bases. This CDR3 comprises 16 residues. Germline V lookup: CDR1 MNHNS, CDR2 SASEGT. Repertoires were generated with immunoSEQ multiplex PCR, while TCRdb's copy carries only in-frame clones and drops some. The table has some 97,000 clones, 70% to 90% seen once; the top ten hold 5.5% to 8%. The chain couples TRBV6-1 to TRBJ1-1; TRBD1 is a possible D gene (6 bases). This receptor was taken from a woman aged 55-70 years with acute or convalescent COVID-19. Sequenced input: peripheral blood. CDR3 nucleotides: TGTGCCAGCAGTGATACAGGGATCGGATCGAACACTGAAGCTTTCTTT. Protein sequence: CASSDTGIGSNTEAFF.